The 19 T cell receptor beta chains below were found in one sample sequenced in a study of shared clonotypes between healthy human individuals. The repertoire was sequenced with immunoSEQ multiplex PCR; TCRdb's copy has only in-frame clones and lacks some. In the table there are about 1.5 million clones, more than 95% of which are singletons. Sequenced: naive CD4+ T cells sorted from blood. Subset noted: CD45RA+ positively selected. The receptors stem from a man aged 25-45 years in good health.

The chain joins TRBV6-1 to TRBJ2-7; TRBD2 might be the D (7 bases). Trimming pared 6 bases from V and 6 bases from J, leaving 21 bases between. This CDR3 is 15 amino acids long. Germline CDR1 is MNHNS and CDR2 is SASEGT. The CDR3 bases are TGTGCCAGCAGCCTGAAGGGGGGGGCCAGAGGCGAGCAGTACTTC. This codes for CASSLKGGARGEQYF.

The genes are TRBV19 and TRBJ2-7, with D perhaps TRBD1 (6 bases). This CDR3 has 13 amino acids. The V and J ends lost 7 bases and 8 bases respectively, with 18 bases between them. The V gene's germline CDR1 is LNHDA and CDR2 SQIVND (reference sequence). The CDR3 coding sequence is TGTGCCAGTACAACAGGGTTTGAGACCAAGCAGTACTTC. Protein sequence: CASTTGFETKQYF.

Note on this clone: Other DNA sequences in this specimen translate into the identical CDR3. The chain uses TRBV7-3 and TRBJ1-4; D possibly corresponds to TRBD1 (5 bases). Trimming took 0 bases from V and 7 from J, leaving 6 bases between them. The CDR3 runs to 13 residues. The germline V gene encodes CDR1 SGHTA and CDR2 FQGTGA. The DNA for the CDR3 is TGTGCCAGCAGCTTAACAAGGGGTGAAAAACTGTTTTTT. The encoded protein is CASSLTRGEKLFF.

J is TRBJ2-3 and V is TRBV7-2, with D possibly called TRBD1 or TRBD2 (5 bases each). The CDR3 contains 14 residues. Trimming left V 5 bases short and J 6 bases short, with 15 bases between. In germline, CDR1 is SGHTA, CDR2 FQGNSA. This chain's CDR3 is CASSSGGSYDTQYF. The CDR3 region has the DNA TGTGCCAGCAGCAGTGGGGGTAGCTATGATACGCAGTATTTT. Filled out from reference TRBV7-2 and TRBJ2-3, the complete variable domain reads GAGVSQSPSNKVTEKGKDVELRCDPISGHTALYWYRQSLGQGLEFLIYFQGNSAPDKSGLPSDRFSAERTGGSVSTLTIQRTQQEDSAVYLCASSSGGSYDTQYFGPGTRLTVL.

This chain links TRBV7-3 with TRBJ2-1; 9 bases are shared with TRBD1. Germline V gives CDR1 SGHTA, CDR2 FQGTGA. Unmatched junction bases numbered 9, after V lost 5 bases and J lost 4 bases. The CDR3 extends over 16 amino acids. The CDR3: CASSREPGQGYNEQFF. The CDR3 nucleotides read TGTGCCAGCAGCCGCGAACCGGGACAGGGTTACAATGAGCAGTTCTTC.

This chain connects TRBV28 to TRBJ2-5, with D unresolved. This CDR3 region has 14 residues. Deletions cut 5 bases from V and 4 bases from J, with 14 bases between. Germline V gene sequence: CDR1 MDHEN, CDR2 SYDVKM. The CDR3 DNA reads TGTGCCAGCAGTCCACGGGCCTTTATAGAGACCCAGTACTTC. Translating it yields CASSPRAFIETQYF.

The CDR3: CASSLGPRKASYNEQFF. CDR3 DNA sequence: TGTGCCAGCAGCTTAGGGCCCCGGAAGGCCTCCTACAATGAGCAGTTCTTC. The chain uses TRBV7-2 and TRBJ2-1; unclear D gene. With 1 base removed from V and 0 bases from J, the gap between germline ends came to 13 bases. From germline, CDR1 is SGHTA and CDR2 FQGNSA. The CDR3 is 17 residues long. The full variable domain, its missing parts supplied by reference TRBV7-2 and TRBJ2-1, is GAGVSQSPSNKVTEKGKDVELRCDPISGHTALYWYRQSLGQGLEFLIYFQGNSAPDKSGLPSDRFSAERTGGSVSTLTIQRTQQEDSAVYLCASSLGPRKASYNEQFFGPGTRLTVL.

The chain uses TRBV7-2 and TRBJ2-5; D gene uncertain. The CDR3 contains 14 residues. CDR1 and CDR2 from the germline V gene are SGHTA and FQGNSA. The germline V and J ends were trimmed by 10 bases and 1 base, with 16 bases remaining between them. In nucleotides, the CDR3 is TGTGCCACCAGGTTGGGGATTCTCCAAGAGACCCAGTACTTC. Residues: CATRLGILQETQYF.

V and J are TRBV2 and TRBJ2-5; 11 positions match TRBD2. The V gene end was trimmed by 8 bases and the J gene end by 5 bases; junction bases not matched to a gene: 10. This CDR3 is 15 amino acids long. In germline, CDR1 is SNHLY, CDR2 FYNNEI. The DNA of the CDR3 is TGTGCCAGCGGGAGACTAGCGGGGTCGCGGGAGACCCAGTACTTC. Its protein is CASGRLAGSRETQYF. The full variable domain, in which reference TRBV2 and TRBJ2-5 provide the parts outside the CDR3, is EPEVTQTPSHQVTQMGQEVILRCVPISNHLYFYWYRQILGQKVEFLVSFYNNEISEKSEIFDDQFSVERPDGSNFTLKIRSTKLEDSAMYFCASGRLAGSRETQYFGPGTRLLVL.

This clone was detected only once. This chain connects TRBV10-3 to TRBJ2-2; 8 bases are shared with TRBD1. The CDR3 extends over 14 amino acids. Germline V gene sequence: CDR1 ENHRY, CDR2 SYGVKD. V was clipped by 10 bases and J by 3 bases; unmatched bases: 7. The CDR3 spells CASKTGAHTGELFF. The CDR3 coding sequence is TGTGCCAGCAAGACAGGGGCGCACACCGGGGAGCTGTTTTTT.

This clone was seen just once. The V and J genes are TRBV13 and TRBJ2-5, with unresolved D. Trimming removed 6 bases from V and 5 bases from J, with 16 bases in between. Germline V gives CDR1 PRHDT, CDR2 FYEKMQ (reference sequence). CDR3 size: 14 residues. In DNA form, the CDR3 reads TGTGCCAGCAGTTGGAGCGACACAGAGGAGACCCAGTACTTC. Translated: CASSWSDTEETQYF.

V gene TRBV2 combines with J gene TRBJ2-5, with D possibly being TRBD2 (6 bases). V was pared by 1 base and J by 5 bases, with 17 bases between. The CDR3 has 16 amino acids. Per germline, CDR1 SNHLY and CDR2 FYNNEI. CDR3: CASSEDRAGFGETQYF. The CDR3 nucleotides are TGTGCCAGCAGTGAAGATCGAGCGGGCTTTGGGGAGACCCAGTACTTC.

The rearrangement uses TRBV4-3 and TRBJ1-1; the D gene is possibly TRBD1 (5 bases). The CDR3 spans 14 residues. Germline CDR1 and CDR2: LGHNA and YSLEER. Trimming left V 4 bases short and J 3 bases short, with 12 bases between. The CDR3 region is CASSRAQGYTEAFF. The CDR3, as DNA: TGCGCCAGCAGCCGAGCCCAGGGTTACACTGAAGCTTTCTTT.

The rearrangement links TRBV7-9 to TRBJ2-3; D is unresolved. From germline, CDR1 is SEHNR and CDR2 FQNEAQ (reference sequence). The length of the CDR3 is 13 residues. V gave up 1 base and J gave up 6 bases, with 8 bases separating them. The DNA for the CDR3 is TGTGCCAGCAGCTTAGTGCCAGCGGATACGCAGTATTTT. As protein: CASSLVPADTQYF.

The rearrangement links TRBV19 to TRBJ2-7, with D perhaps matching TRBD1 (5 bases). Germline lookup yields CDR1 LNHDA and CDR2 SQIVND (reference sequence). The V end was cut by 0 bases, the J end by 1 base, with 10 bases between. The CDR3 runs 15 residues. The CDR3 sequence is CASSIEPGSSYEQYF. CDR3 DNA sequence: TGTGCCAGTAGTATAGAGCCAGGGTCATCCTACGAGCAGTACTTC. Complete variable domain (other parts from reference TRBV19 and TRBJ2-7): DGGITQSPKYLFRKEGQNVTLSCEQNLNHDAMYWYRQDPGQGLRLIYYSQIVNDFQKGDIAEGYSVSREKKESFPLTVTSAQKNPTAFYLCASSIEPGSSYEQYFGPGTRLTVT.

The chain joins TRBV29-1 to TRBJ1-2; a weak D match, TRBD1 (5 bases). The CDR3 runs 12 residues. V was trimmed by 7 bases and J by 9 bases, leaving 18 bases between them. Per germline, CDR1 SQVTM and CDR2 ANQGSEA. CDR3 region: CSAEAVGDSYTF. For the CDR3, the DNA is TGCAGCGCCGAAGCGGTAGGGGATAGCTACACCTTC.

The V call is TRBV10-3, the J call TRBJ1-3, with D hard to call. CDR1 and CDR2 (germline): ENHRY, SYGVKD. The length of the CDR3 is 11 residues. Trimming left V 2 bases short and J 4 bases short, with 0 bases between. Here the CDR3 DNA reads TGTGCCATCAGTGAGGGAAACACCATATATTTT. Residues: CAISEGNTIYF.

This clone was recorded only once. The chain carries TRBV14 and TRBJ2-5, with 7 nucleotides matching TRBD1. V was clipped by 0 bases and J by 2 bases; unmatched bases: 6. The CDR3 has 16 amino acids. Germline lookup yields CDR1 SGHDN and CDR2 FVKESK. The CDR3 bases are TGTGCCAGCAGCCAAGATTGGGTCAGGGGGCAAGAGACCCAGTACTTC. This codes for CASSQDWVRGQETQYF.

The rearrangement links TRBV11-2 to TRBJ2-3; TRBD2 agrees at 12 bases. The CDR3 contains 18 residues. Germline lookup yields CDR1 SGHAT and CDR2 FQNNGV. V lost 2 bases to trimming and J lost 5 bases; unmatched junction nucleotides: 11. The CDR3 coding sequence is TGTGCCAGCAGCTTAATGGGTCTAGCGGGAGGGACGGGAGATACGCAGTATTTT. Translated, it gives CASSLMGLAGGTGDTQYF.